This is a list of T cell receptor beta chains from one sample in a study of T cells expressing NK-cell markers. TCRdb re-called the 5' RACE reads, yielding one record per CDR3 amino acid sequence without DNA. The sample yields about 460,000 distinct CDR3 sequences, of which the top ten take up 1.4%. Material: blood T cells: a sorted CD56 or NKG2C T cell subset, CD4+ or CD8+ T cells, or bulk PBMC T cells (not recorded which). These TCRs come from a woman aged 45 to 65 in good health. Each CDR3 is given with its conserved first and last residue.

V	J	CDR3
TRBV5-1	TRBJ2-3	CASSLGHRADTQYF
TRBV6-5	TRBJ1-5	CASSPQGGVGNQPQHF
TRBV20-1	TRBJ2-3	CSAPPGGLADTQYF
TRBV29-1	TRBJ2-5	CSVEISETQYF
TRBV6-6	TRBJ1-1	CASSYSTVGTEAFF
TRBV6-5	TRBJ2-7	CASSYSGQGAYEQYF
TRBV7-8	TRBJ2-4	CASSLGGVAKNIQYF
TRBV5-1	TRBJ2-5	CASSSSGGQVRETQYF
TRBV9	TRBJ1-1	CASSVQGGTEAFF
TRBV20-1	TRBJ2-3	CSARVGASGRALGDTQYF
TRBV9	TRBJ2-1	CASSVEIASVDEQFF
TRBV3-1	TRBJ1-2	CASSQKAFSGNGYTF
TRBV5-6	TRBJ1-1	CASSLSYRGPGAFF
TRBV5-5	TRBJ2-5	CASSKSADLQYF
TRBV12-3/TRBV12-4	TRBJ2-1	CASSFGYGFGNEQFF